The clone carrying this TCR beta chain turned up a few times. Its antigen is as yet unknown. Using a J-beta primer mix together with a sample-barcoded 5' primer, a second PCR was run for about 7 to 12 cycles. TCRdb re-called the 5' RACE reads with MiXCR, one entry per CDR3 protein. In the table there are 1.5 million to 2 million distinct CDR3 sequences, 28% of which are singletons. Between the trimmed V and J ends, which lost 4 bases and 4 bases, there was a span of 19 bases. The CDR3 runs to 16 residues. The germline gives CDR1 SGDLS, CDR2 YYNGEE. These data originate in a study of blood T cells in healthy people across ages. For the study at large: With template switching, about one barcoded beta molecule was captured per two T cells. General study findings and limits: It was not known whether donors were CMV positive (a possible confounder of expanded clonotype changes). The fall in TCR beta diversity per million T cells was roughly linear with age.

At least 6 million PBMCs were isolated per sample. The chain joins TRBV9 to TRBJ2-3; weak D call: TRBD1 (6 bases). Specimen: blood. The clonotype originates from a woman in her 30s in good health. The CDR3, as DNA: TGTGCCAGCAGCTTACAACAGGGTTTGGGGGCAGATACGCAGTATTTT. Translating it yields CASSLQQGLGADTQYF.